This T cell receptor beta chain was recovered during a study of graft-versus-host responses after intestinal transplantation. Trimming took 11 bases from V and 0 from J; bases not matched to a gene: 5. The germline gives CDR1 LNHDA, CDR2 SQIVND (reference sequence). The CDR3 is 14 residues long. Comments on this clone: The antigen is unknown.

Only in-frame clones appear in the TCRdb table, and some are missing; sequencing was by immunoSEQ multiplex PCR. Of over 100,000 clones listed, 90% to 95% are singletons. The rearrangement links TRBV19 to TRBJ2-7; 12 positions agree with TRBD2. The sequenced sample was unstimulated CD8+ T cells sorted from spleen or lymph node cells, obtained before transplant. The source of this sequence is a human donor who was the organ donor for an intestinal transplant. This CDR3 reads CAVGLAGTSYEQYF. The CDR3 DNA sequence: TGTGCCGTCGGACTAGCGGGGACCTCCTACGAGCAGTACTTC. Full variable domain (rest looked up from reference TRBV19 and TRBJ2-7): DGGITQSPKYLFRKEGQNVTLSCEQNLNHDAMYWYRQDPGQGLRLIYYSQIVNDFQKGDIAEGYSVSREKKESFPLTVTSAQKNPTAFYLCAVGLAGTSYEQYFGPGTRLTVT.